This T cell receptor beta chain is from a study of blood T cell repertoires in COVID-19 (dated by TCRdb to 2020 to 2021). Some background on the complete study: Samples covering the acute and convalescent phases of COVID-19 were provided by collaborators in the United States, Italy and Spain. Deeply sampled blood TCRbeta repertoires from subjects exposed to, actively infected with, or recovered from COVID-19 were included in the dataset. Samples came from the ongoing ImmuneRACE study (first 160 participants) plus 1,254 subjects from 6 global collaborators. The prospective study material was composed of cDNA or gDNA derived from T cells, B-cell-depleted T cells, or PBMCs. The repertoires were made available in a free public database intended to serve as a resource for research on the immune response to SARS-CoV-2. Where HLA class I and class II types were available, the types were taken from metadata supplied by the sample provider, not from assay-based typing. Nearly every sample came with metadata listing a de-identified subject ID, COVID-19 status, age in years and sex. The study at large found these results: How much clinical and demographic metadata was included differed by source and by participant, and the metadata was provided uncurated.

TCRbeta CDR3 regions were amplified from genomic DNA using the immunoSEQ Assay, a bias-controlled multiplex PCR. The original methods were these. The number of nucleated cells in each sample was estimated from the amplification of reference gene primers within the assay. To quantify the absolute abundance of each unique TCRbeta CDR3 rearrangement, sequence reads were collapsed and filtered. For each sample, productive Simpson clonality was calculated as the square root of Simpson's diversity index across productive rearrangements. TCRdb retrieved this table from immuneACCESS and kept in-frame rearrangements only. Not all clones are present; in checked studies, unresolved V genes account for under half, and no reason is known for the remainder. D and trimming were read from the DNA, whereas the V and J calls and clone size are those reported in that table. The sample has 90,000 to 100,000 clones on record, over 70% of them singletons. Clones ranked in the top ten supply around 10% of the sample.

Relative to germline, V is missing 5 bases and J is missing 9 bases, with 19 bases of the junction outside any gene match. The CDR3 starts with the cysteine, ends with the phenylalanine, and has 17 residues. Solely the CDR3 DNA is kept, with 51 bases framed from the first base. CDR1 and CDR2, looked up from the germline V gene (reference sequence), are SEHNR and FQNEAQ. Remarks on this clone: Which antigen it targets is not known. No base quality information exists; no much larger clone differs at one position.

Whole blood was collected in K2EDTA tubes by collaborating institutions according to the institutions' own protocols. For TCRbeta analysis, collaborators shipped samples in one of three forms: frozen whole blood, isolated PBMCs, or DNA extracted from either of those sample types. Sequences were obtained from peripheral blood. Here the chain combines TRBV7-9 and TRBJ2-1, with 7 central nucleotides matching TRBD2. The TCR sequence derives from an elderly woman with acute or convalescent COVID-19. For the CDR3, the sequence is CASSPGIEAGPTGEQFF. The nucleotides are TGTGCCAGCAGCCCGGGGATTGAAGCGGGGCCTACGGGTGAGCAGTTCTTC.